What follows are 31 T cell receptor beta chains derived from one specimen sequenced in a study of T-cell memory formation after mild COVID-19. One entry per CDR3 protein results from TCRdb running MiXCR on the 5' RACE reads. Of 450,000 to 650,000 distinct CDR3 sequences listed, 20% to 25% are singletons. The specimen sequenced was PBMCs or a T cell subset sorted from them (not recorded which). These receptors were taken from an adult woman who had mild COVID-19 (a few samples of this study predate the infection). Cell type and time point are not known.

The chain has TRBV20-1 and TRBJ2-3; D tentatively fits TRBD1 or TRBD2 (5 bases each). V was pared by 1 base and J by 2 bases, with 19 bases between. The germline V gene encodes CDR1 DFQATT and CDR2 SNEGSKA (reference sequence). The CDR3 sequence is 17 residues long. The CDR3: CSARGDGTTFSTDTQYF. CDR3 sequence (DNA): TGCAGTGCTAGAGGGGATGGGACGACCTTTTCCACAGATACGCAGTATTTT.

The chain's CDR3 is CASSIAGTLNTGELFF. For the CDR3, the DNA is TGCGCCAGCAGCATAGCCGGGACACTTAACACCGGGGAGCTGTTTTTT. The chain joins TRBV5-1 to TRBJ2-2, with D maybe TRBD1 (6 bases). CDR3 length: 16 amino acids. V lost 4 bases and J lost 2, with 15 bases in between. Germline V gives CDR1 SGHRS, CDR2 YFSETQ.

The gene calls are TRBV7-8 and TRBJ2-1, with D tentatively TRBD1 (5 bases). Trimming removed 1 base at V and 8 bases at J, with 15 bases between. Germline CDR1 reads SGHVS; CDR2 reads FQNEAQ. CDR3 length equals 15 residues. The CDR3: CASSLGSWGRDEQFF. DNA of the CDR3: TGTGCCAGCAGCTTAGGTTCGTGGGGCCGCGATGAGCAGTTCTTC.

This clonotype was picked up a small number of times. The chain combines TRBV19 with TRBJ2-1, with 8 bases lining up with TRBD2. With 3 bases clipped from V and 3 bases from J, the junction kept 4 bases outside the gene matches. The CDR3 has 15 residues. Germline assignment: CDR1 LNHDA and CDR2 SQIVND (reference sequence). CDR3 residues: CASSMSLAGYNEQFF. As DNA, the CDR3 is TGTGCCAGTAGTATGTCTCTAGCGGGCTACAATGAGCAGTTCTTC.

This chain uses TRBV7-3 with TRBJ2-7; the D is unclear. Trimming shortened V by 7 bases and J by 0 bases, and 13 bases separated the two germline ends. Germline lookup yields CDR1 SGHTA and CDR2 FQGTGA. The CDR3 covers 14 residues. The CDR3 protein is CASTRIISSYEQYF. CDR3 in DNA: TGTGCCAGCACAAGGATTATTAGCTCCTACGAGCAGTACTTC.

The chain couples TRBV30 to TRBJ1-1; no reliable D call. Germline-derived CDR1 and CDR2 are GTSNPN and SVGIG (reference sequence). CDR3 length equals 13 residues. The germline V and J ends were trimmed by 0 bases and 0 bases, with 5 bases remaining between them. The CDR3 is CAWSVLLNTEAFF. CDR3 nucleotide sequence: TGTGCCTGGAGTGTACTCCTGAACACTGAAGCTTTCTTT.

The chain has TRBV7-9 and TRBJ2-3; perhaps TRBD2 as D (6 bases). Germline V gene sequence: CDR1 SEHNR, CDR2 FQNEAQ (reference sequence). CDR3 length: 16 amino acids. V was pared by 3 bases and J by 0 bases, with 13 bases between. Written as DNA, the CDR3 is TGTGCCAGCAGCTTTGGGGCGGGAATAAGCACAGATACGCAGTATTTT. This gives the protein CASSFGAGISTDTQYF.

The chain links TRBV19 to TRBJ2-2, with TRBD2 matching 13 bases. Germline V gene lookup returns CDR1 LNHDA and CDR2 SQIVND (reference sequence). Trimming removed 7 bases from V and 3 bases from J; junction bases left unmatched: 20. This CDR3 has 21 residues. The CDR3 region has the DNA TGTGCCAGTACCCATGCCAGGGGTCTGGGACTAGCGGGAAGGTACACCGGGGAGCTGTTTTTT. Its translation is CASTHARGLGLAGRYTGELFF.

This chain uses TRBV20-1 with TRBJ2-2; tentatively, D is TRBD1 (6 bases). Trimming took off 0 bases at V and 1 base at J, with 9 bases between the two ends. CDR3 length equals 15 residues. Per germline, CDR1 DFQATT and CDR2 SNEGSKA (reference sequence). For the CDR3, the DNA is TGCAGTGCTAGAGAGGGACACCTGAACACCGGGGAGCTGTTTTTT. Translated: CSAREGHLNTGELFF.

The V and J genes are TRBV7-9 and TRBJ1-2, with D tentatively TRBD1 (6 bases). Trimming stripped 5 bases from V and 4 bases from J, with 17 bases between. The CDR3 consists of 15 residues. CDR1 is SEHNR and CDR2 is FQNEAQ in the germline V gene (reference sequence). CDR3: CASSRASGEGYGYTF. In DNA form, the CDR3 reads TGTGCCAGCAGCCGAGCATCAGGGGAGGGCTATGGCTACACCTTC.

The V and J genes are TRBV12-3 or TRBV12-4 and TRBJ2-3; no clear D. This CDR3 has 14 amino acids. V lost 6 bases and J lost 4, with 14 bases in between. CDR3 residues: CASSPLTLADTQYF. For the CDR3, the DNA is TGTGCCAGCAGCCCGTTGACCCTTGCAGATACGCAGTATTTT.

The rearrangement joins TRBV2 to TRBJ1-1; D gene ambiguous. V dropped 3 bases and J dropped 1 base, with 9 bases sitting between them. Looked up from germline, CDR1 is SNHLY and CDR2 is FYNNEI. The CDR3 runs 14 residues. This CDR3 is CASSERPRNTEAFF. In nucleotides, the CDR3 is TGTGCCAGCAGTGAGCGGCCCAGGAACACTGAAGCTTTCTTT.

V and J are TRBV30 and TRBJ2-1, with 12 bases matching TRBD2. Germline V gene sequence: CDR1 GTSNPN, CDR2 SVGIG (reference sequence). After removal of 5 bases from V and 1 base from J, the junction contained 18 bases not matched to a gene. The CDR3 is 20 amino acids. The CDR3: CAWSLPIGGLAGGSYNEQFF. CDR3 DNA: TGTGCCTGGTCACTTCCGATCGGCGGGCTAGCGGGAGGGTCCTACAATGAGCAGTTCTTC.

This clonotype was observed a handful of times. This chain connects TRBV15 to TRBJ1-1; no clear D. V was trimmed by 0 bases and J by 2 bases, leaving 7 bases between them. The CDR3 has 14 amino acids. Germline V CDR1 and CDR2: LNHNV, YYDKDF (reference sequence). The CDR3 coding sequence is TGTGCCACCAGCAGAGATCACCTTAACACTGAAGCTTTCTTT. As protein: CATSRDHLNTEAFF. Supplemented by reference TRBV15 and TRBJ1-1, the full variable domain reads DAMVIQNPRYQVTQFGKPVTLSCSQTLNHNVMYWYQQKSSQAPKLLFHYYDKDFNNEADTPDNFQSRRPNTSFCFLDIRSPGLGDTAMYLCATSRDHLNTEAFFGQGTRLTVV.

This clonotype showed up just a few times. This chain joins TRBV24-1 and TRBJ1-2; no reliable D call. CDR3 length: 13 amino acids. Germline V gives CDR1 KGHDR, CDR2 SFDVKD. V was clipped by 4 bases and J by 2 bases, with 7 bases between them. The CDR3 coding sequence is TGTGCCACCAGTGAGGCAGCAAACTATGGCTACACCTTC. Protein: CATSEAANYGYTF.

The gene calls are TRBV29-1 and TRBJ2-1; no reliable D call. CDR3 length: 12 amino acids. The ends were cut back, 4 bases at V and 6 bases at J, with 10 bases in the middle. From germline, CDR1 is SQVTM and CDR2 ANQGSEA. In DNA, the CDR3 is TGCAGCGTTGTGGAATCTTTCAATGAGCAGTTCTTC. This encodes CSVVESFNEQFF.

This clonotype was seen many times. The chain joins TRBV7-2 to TRBJ2-1, with D possibly matching TRBD2 (5 bases). Trimming pared 5 bases from V and 5 bases from J, leaving 10 bases between. This CDR3 region has 13 residues. Germline V gene lookup returns CDR1 SGHTA and CDR2 FQGNSA. CDR3 nucleotide sequence: TGTGCCAGCAGCCTTGACTATCACAATGAGCAGTTCTTC. As protein: CASSLDYHNEQFF.

This clonotype was counted between two and nine times. This chain links TRBV10-3 with TRBJ2-3; 10 bases are a match to TRBD2. After removal of 5 bases from V and 0 bases from J, the junction contained 8 bases not matched to a gene. The CDR3 contains 17 residues. Germline V gene lookup returns CDR1 ENHRY and CDR2 SYGVKD. The chain's CDR3 is CAISPSSGGSSTDTQYF. The CDR3 DNA reads TGTGCCATCAGTCCCTCTAGCGGGGGATCTAGCACAGATACGCAGTATTTT.

At least ten counts were recorded for this clonotype. This chain connects TRBV11-2 to TRBJ1-2; D is undetermined. The CDR3 covers 14 residues. The germline V and J ends were trimmed by 5 bases and 0 bases, with 10 bases remaining between them. Germline assignment: CDR1 SGHAT and CDR2 FQNNGV. CDR3 coding DNA: TGTGCCAGCAGCCAGCAAGCGGCTAACTATGGCTACACCTTC. Translated: CASSQQAANYGYTF.

This clonotype was found a few times. This chain connects TRBV6-1 to TRBJ2-1, with 11 positions matching TRBD1. After removal of 6 bases from V and 4 bases from J, the junction contained 5 bases not matched to a gene. This CDR3 is built from 15 residues. From germline, CDR1 is MNHNS and CDR2 SASEGT. CDR3 in amino acids: CASSTGQGGYNEQFF. CDR3 in DNA: TGTGCCAGCAGCACGGGACAGGGGGGATACAATGAGCAGTTCTTC.

V gene TRBV7-3 combines with J gene TRBJ2-2, with 8 bases that match TRBD1. Trimming took 4 bases from V and 4 from J; bases not matched to a gene: 8. The germline CDR1 and CDR2 sequences are SGHTA and FQGTGA. This CDR3 spans 16 amino acids. CDR3 in amino acids: CASSSRQGMGTGELFF. CDR3 in DNA: TGTGCCAGCAGCTCCCGACAGGGGATGGGCACCGGGGAGCTGTTTTTT.

V usage is TRBV12-3 or TRBV12-4 and J usage is TRBJ1-4, with TRBD1 identical over 7 bases. J gave up 6 bases and V 5 bases, and 6 bases lay outside the gene matches. This CDR3 spans 14 amino acids. The CDR3, as DNA: TGTGCCAGCAGTAAGGGGGCGCGGGATGAAAAACTGTTTTTT. Protein sequence: CASSKGARDEKLFF.

V and J are TRBV7-2 and TRBJ2-3; possible D gene TRBD2, 6 bases. This CDR3 has 14 amino acids. CDR1 and CDR2 (germline): SGHTA, FQGNSA. Trimming stripped 4 bases from V and 6 bases from J, with 14 bases between. The DNA of the CDR3 is TGTGCCAGCAGCTACCGGGACTCTGGGGATACGCAGTATTTT. Translating it yields CASSYRDSGDTQYF.

The sample holds a few counts of this clonotype. V and J are TRBV4-3 and TRBJ2-7, with 7 positions matching TRBD1. The CDR3 contains 16 residues. The junction had 10 bases not matched to a gene; V was cut back by 0 bases and J by 5 bases. Germline V gene lookup returns CDR1 LGHNA and CDR2 YSLEER. DNA of the CDR3: TGCGCCAGCAGCCAAGATGGGGCAGGGGGAGTCCACGAGCAGTACTTC. It specifies CASSQDGAGGVHEQYF.

The V call is TRBV7-3, the J call TRBJ2-2, with 7 nucleotides matching TRBD1. The CDR3 contains 16 residues. Germline V gives CDR1 SGHTA, CDR2 FQGTGA. V was pared by 5 bases and J by 0 bases, with 6 bases of the junction left unmatched. CDR3 DNA: TGTGCCAGCAGCCCCCAGGGGGTAACGAACACCGGGGAGCTGTTTTTT. The encoded protein is CASSPQGVTNTGELFF.

This clonotype was seen just once. The CDR3 region is CSARGQGLLHF. Written as DNA, the CDR3 is TGCAGTGCTAGGGGACAGGGACTCCTCCACTTT. The chain is built from TRBV20-1 and TRBJ1-6; 9 bases align to TRBD1. Germline trimming cut 3 bases from V and 15 bases from J; bases unmatched to any gene: 3. Germline lookup yields CDR1 DFQATT and CDR2 SNEGSKA (reference sequence). The CDR3 is 11 residues long.

The chain combines TRBV12-3 or TRBV12-4 with TRBJ1-5; unclear D gene. CDR3 length: 13 residues. Trimming took 7 bases from V and 7 from J, leaving 14 bases between them. CDR3 nucleotides: TGTGCCAGCAACATAGGGTCCAAGCAGCCCCAGCATTTT. Amino acid sequence: CASNIGSKQPQHF.

The chain joins TRBV6-2 or TRBV6-3 to TRBJ2-1; D ambiguous. The CDR3 is 15 amino acids. Germline V gene lookup returns CDR1 MNHEY and CDR2 SVGEGT. Trimming took 5 bases from V and 0 from J, leaving 11 bases between them. Written as DNA, the CDR3 is TGTGCCAGCAGTAACACTTGGAGCTCCTACAATGAGCAGTTCTTC. As protein: CASSNTWSSYNEQFF.

The sample holds a few counts of this clonotype. V is TRBV12-3 or TRBV12-4 and J is TRBJ1-3; D perhaps matches TRBD1 (6 bases). Trimming took 10 bases from V and 0 from J, leaving 7 bases between them. There are 12 residues in the CDR3. The CDR3 sequence: CATRGSGNTIYF. In DNA form, the CDR3 reads TGTGCCACCAGGGGCTCTGGAAACACCATATATTTT.

The rearrangement uses TRBV27 and TRBJ2-7, with 7 bases that match TRBD1. Germline V gene sequence: CDR1 MNHEY, CDR2 SMNVEV (reference sequence). Trimming took 5 bases from V and 3 from J; bases not matched to a gene: 10. The CDR3 has 15 amino acids. The CDR3 reads CASSMTGRFYYEQYF. CDR3 bases: TGTGCCAGCAGTATGACAGGGCGATTCTACTACGAGCAGTACTTC.

This clonotype appeared many times. The chain links TRBV7-3 to TRBJ2-3; D gene uncertain. Germline loops: CDR1 SGHTA, CDR2 FQGTGA. The CDR3 covers 13 residues. Trimming removed 5 bases at V and 2 bases at J, with 8 bases between. CDR3 sequence: CASSRANTDTQYF. CDR3 DNA: TGTGCCAGCAGCAGGGCTAACACAGATACGCAGTATTTT.